These T cell receptor beta chains were read from a single sample in a study of patients and donors after allogeneic stem cell transplantation. One entry per CDR3 protein, called by TCRdb with MiXCR from the RT-PCR reads. Found here are about 230,000 distinct CDR3 sequences, approximately 14% of them singletons; the top ten hold roughly 10%. The specimen was blood, either unsorted or a sorted T cell fraction (not recorded which). The receptor source for this set is a human donor who was either an allogeneic HSCT recipient or a stem cell or donor lymphocyte infusion donor (not recorded which). It is not recorded whose cells these are; they may come from a transplant donor. Each CDR3 is given with its conserved first and last residue. D genes are given only for firm matches. Clone size is shown for a subset of rows, as once, few, many or a class of expanded clone.

J gene	D gene	V gene	clone size	CDR3 protein	CDR3 DNA
TRBJ1-1	-	TRBV20-1	few	CSASTWGQNTEAFF	TGCAGTGCTAGTACATGGGGGCAGAACACTGAAGCTTTCTTT
TRBJ1-1	-	TRBV21-1	-	CASSKERENTEAFF	TGTGCCAGCAGCAAAGAAAGGGAGAACACTGAAGCTTTCTTT
TRBJ2-2	TRBD1	TRBV5-1	-	CASSSGTGGNTGELFF	TGCGCCAGCAGTTCCGGTACAGGGGGGAACACCGGGGAGCTGTTTTTT
TRBJ2-2	-	TRBV21-1	-	CASRDGTKELFF	TGTGCCAGCCGAGACGGGACCAAGGAGCTGTTTTTT
TRBJ1-1	-	TRBV7-2	few	CASSYGTGVLSTEAFF	TGTGCCAGCAGCTACGGGACGGGGGTATTGAGCACTGAAGCTTTCTTT
TRBJ2-2	TRBD2	TRBV4-2	few	CAYSQGAGERTGELFF	TGTGCCTACAGCCAAGGAGCGGGAGAAAGGACCGGGGAGCTGTTTTTT
TRBJ2-1	-	TRBV24-1	few	CATSPGFGYNEQFF	TGTGCCACCAGTCCGGGGTTTGGCTACAATGAGCAGTTCTTC
TRBJ1-1	-	TRBV29-1	many	CSVAVSTNTEAFF	TGCAGCGTTGCCGTCAGCACGAACACTGAAGCTTTCTTT
TRBJ2-2	-	TRBV3-1	-	CASSRRTGELFF	TGTGCCAGCAGCCGCCGCACCGGGGAGCTGTTTTTT
TRBJ1-1	-	TRBV5-6	-	CASSLGETGRGQLEAFF	TGTGCCAGCAGCTTGGGGGAAACCGGCAGGGGCCAACTAGAAGCTTTCTTT